Listed here is a single T cell receptor beta chain. Its antigen is undetermined. The CDR3 covers 16 residues. The V gene's germline CDR1 is MDHEN and CDR2 SYDVKM. The J segment lost 8 bases and the V segment lost 3 bases, leaving 12 bases of the junction unmatched. These data come from a study of vaccination effects on CD4 cells after COVID-19. Study results and limitations: Early timepoints after infection were absent, and convalescent patients were few in the study. Healthy vaccinees' vaccine-induced clones included only 1 of 255 cross-reacting with common cold coronaviruses.

CD4+ T cells specific for antigen were expanded with viral peptide pools by the ViraFEST assay before sequencing. The authors isolated CD4+ T cells after ten to eleven days of culture. Participants received two doses of either the BNT162b2 or mRNA-1273 vaccine. Testing of the vaccine recipients showed negative nucleocapsid antibodies and no prior SARS-CoV-2 infection. Half the medium was replaced with IL-2 medium on days 3 and 7. Method: immunoSEQ multiplex PCR; TCRdb's copy keeps in-frame clones and lacks some. The table includes around 69,000 clones, around 70% detected once. J is TRBJ2-3 and V is TRBV28; 9 positions match TRBD2. This sequence was found in a human donor who received a COVID-19 vaccine. This specimen consisted of CD4+ T cells from PBMCs cultured with HCoV-229E spike peptides, obtained after COVID-19 vaccination. As DNA, the CDR3 is TGTGCCAGCAGTTTGATAGCGGGGGCCTCGAAGGGTACGCAGTATTTT. Translated: CASSLIAGASKGTQYF.